This paragraph covers one TCR beta chain sequence. This CDR3 region has 17 residues. V shed 5 bases, J shed 7 bases, and the junction held 8 bases outside the gene matches. Germline CDR1 and CDR2: SGHTA and FQGNSA. These data come from a study of blood T cell repertoires in COVID-19. Clones were read by immunoSEQ multiplex PCR, and TCRdb kept only the in-frame ones, dropping some. The sample records nearly 100,000 clones, 84% being singletons. The chain joins TRBV7-2 to TRBJ2-1; the match to TRBD2 covers 16 bases. The sequence came from a woman aged 55-70 years with acute or convalescent COVID-19. Sample: peripheral blood. The CDR3 DNA sequence: TGTGCCAGCAGCCGCTCCGGGACTAGCGGGGGGGAAAATGAGCAGTTCTTC. This sequence encodes CASSRSGTSGGENEQFF.